The 23 T cell receptor beta chains given below trace back to one sample, sequenced in a study of blood T cells in healthy people across ages (dated by TCRdb to between 2015 and 2016). Receptor amplification or capture employed 5' RACE. The second PCR ran for about 7 to 11 cycles and used a J-beta primer mix along with a sample-barcoded 5' primer. TCRdb took the public reads, trimmed them with fastp at Q25, ran MiXCR for clone calling and kept in-frame beta chains. Identical CDR3 proteins give one entry, which carries the most common genes and DNA. This sample lists some 1,800,000 distinct CDR3 sequences; 30% to 40% were detected once. The ten largest clones add up to approximately 22% of the sample. The sample consisted of blood. The receptors stem from a human donor in good health.

The chain employs TRBV7-2 and TRBJ1-2; a possible D gene is TRBD1 (6 bases). The CDR3 is 14 residues long. Per germline, CDR1 SGHTA and CDR2 FQGNSA. V shed 8 bases and J shed 8 bases, with 21 bases lying between them. Here the CDR3 reads CASAPAGGARGYTF. The CDR3 bases are TGTGCCAGCGCCCCTGCGGGGGGCGCACGCGGCTACACCTTC.

This CDR3 reads CASRISGQPQHF. The DNA of the CDR3 is TGTGCCAGCAGGATCTCGGGGCAGCCCCAGCATTTT. The chain recombines TRBV12-3 or TRBV12-4 with TRBJ1-5, with unresolved D. The CDR3 extends over 12 amino acids. V lost 6 bases to trimming and J lost 7 bases, with 10 bases between them.

The chain has TRBV12-3 or TRBV12-4 and TRBJ1-2, with D hard to call. V was trimmed by 2 bases and J by 4 bases, leaving 11 bases between them. The CDR3 runs 14 residues. CDR3 in amino acids: CASSLNDEGYGYTF. The CDR3, as DNA: TGTGCCAGCAGTTTAAATGACGAGGGCTATGGCTACACCTTC.

CDR3 in DNA: TGTGCCAGCAGCTTAACGAGTCGGGACAGGGGAGTCTATGAGCAGTTCTTC. Translating gives CASSLTSRDRGVYEQFF. The chain combines TRBV7-3 with TRBJ2-1; 10 bases are shared with TRBD1. This CDR3 is built from 17 residues. Trimming cost V 0 bases and J 8 bases; bases outside gene matches: 10. The germline gives CDR1 SGHTA, CDR2 FQGTGA. Based on the CDR3 plus reference TRBV7-3 and TRBJ2-1, the full variable domain is GAGVSQTPSNKVTEKGKYVELRCDPISGHTALYWYRQSLGQGPEFLIYFQGTGAADDSGLPNDRFFAVRPEGSVSTLKIQRTERGDSAVYLCASSLTSRDRGVYEQFFGPGTRLTVL.

The chain carries TRBV3-1 and TRBJ1-6; the D gene is possibly TRBD1 (6 bases). CDR1 is LGHDT and CDR2 is YNNKEL in the germline V gene (reference sequence). The V and J ends lost 0 bases and 10 bases respectively, with 13 bases between them. The CDR3 is 15 residues long. The CDR3, as DNA: TGTGCCAGCAGCCAAGATACAGGGCCAGGGTCACCCCTCCACTTT. Amino acids: CASSQDTGPGSPLHF.

This clonotype was seen only once. This chain's CDR3 is CASSQFATNEKLFF. CDR3 sequence (DNA): TGTGCCAGCAGTCAGTTTGCAACTAATGAAAAACTGTTTTTT. The chain recombines TRBV5-6 with TRBJ1-4; D gene ambiguous. This CDR3 contains 14 residues. The V and J ends lost 5 bases and 0 bases respectively, with 8 bases between them. Per the germline V gene, CDR1 is SGHDT and CDR2 is YYEEEE.

This clonotype has a handful of counts. The chain has TRBV7-9 and TRBJ2-5; TRBD2 matches at 11 bases. The CDR3 loop spans 16 amino acids. Trimming at V came to 4 bases and at J to 5 bases, leaving 9 bases not matched to a gene. The germline CDR1 and CDR2 sequences are SEHNR and FQNEAQ (reference sequence). The CDR3 nucleotides are TGTGCCAGCAGCTATGGTATAGCGGGGGGGCGTGAGACCCAGTACTTC. Translation gives CASSYGIAGGRETQYF.

This clonotype was seen a few times. CDR3 sequence: CASSQKTDYYEKLFF. CDR3 bases: TGTGCCAGCAGCCAGAAGACAGATTACTATGAAAAACTGTTTTTT. The chain has TRBV14 and TRBJ1-4, with D possibly TRBD1 on 5 matching bases. CDR3 length: 15 residues. Trimming removed 3 bases from V and 6 bases from J, with 14 bases in between. Germline V gives CDR1 SGHDN, CDR2 FVKESK.

The chain combines TRBV12-3 or TRBV12-4 with TRBJ2-2, with TRBD2 as a possible D gene (7 bases). There are 15 residues in the CDR3. V lost 7 bases to trimming and J lost 3 bases, with 15 bases between them. For the CDR3, the DNA is TGTGCCAGCATTTTTGCGGGGGCCCACACCGGGGAGCTGTTTTTT. Protein sequence: CASIFAGAHTGELFF.

This chain uses TRBV20-1 with TRBJ2-5, with 12 bases fitting TRBD2. CDR1 is DFQATT and CDR2 is SNEGSKA in the germline V gene (reference sequence). The CDR3 totals 15 residues. After removal of 6 bases from V and 2 bases from J, the junction contained 7 bases not matched to a gene. CDR3 coding DNA: TGCAGTGCCGCTCGACTAGCGGGGGAGCAAGAGACCCAGTACTTC. This encodes CSAARLAGEQETQYF.

This sequence joins TRBV10-3 and TRBJ2-1; 11 nucleotides match TRBD2. The V gene's germline CDR1 is ENHRY and CDR2 SYGVKD. CDR3 length: 14 residues. The J segment lost 12 bases and the V segment lost 8 bases, leaving 12 bases of the junction unmatched. The CDR3 here is CAILSGGAGSGQFF. The CDR3 coding sequence is TGTGCCATCCTTAGCGGGGGGGCCGGGAGTGGGCAGTTCTTC.

This clonotype was seen more than once but under ten times. The rearrangement links TRBV12-3 or TRBV12-4 to TRBJ1-2; 7 bases are shared with TRBD1. The CDR3 covers 13 residues. V shed 5 bases, J shed 7 bases, and the junction held 7 bases outside the gene matches. The CDR3 reads CASSGRGFGGYTF. The CDR3 region has the DNA TGTGCCAGCAGTGGCAGGGGGTTCGGTGGCTACACCTTC.

The V call is TRBV12-3 or TRBV12-4, the J call TRBJ1-4, with TRBD1 matching over 8 bases. The CDR3 consists of 14 residues. Trimming cost V 6 bases and J 3 bases; bases outside gene matches: 3. The DNA of the CDR3 is TGTGCCAGCAGGTCACAGGGGGCTAATGAAAAACTGTTTTTT. This codes for CASRSQGANEKLFF.

The V and J genes are TRBV2 and TRBJ2-5; unclear D gene. Germline V lookup: CDR1 SNHLY, CDR2 FYNNEI. V was trimmed by 6 bases and J by 4 bases, leaving 12 bases between them. The CDR3 is 13 residues long. This CDR3 reads CASSQLRAETQYF. The CDR3 DNA is TGTGCCAGCAGCCAGCTAAGGGCAGAGACCCAGTACTTC.

This rearrangement joins TRBV12-3 or TRBV12-4 to TRBJ1-2, with D perhaps matching TRBD1 (6 bases). The CDR3 is 13 amino acids. Deletions cut 6 bases from V and 4 bases from J, with 12 bases between. The DNA for the CDR3 is TGTGCCAGCAGCAGGGGACCGGGCTATGGCTACACCTTC. The encoded protein is CASSRGPGYGYTF.

The chain employs TRBV20-1 and TRBJ1-1, with D uncertain. V was trimmed by 6 bases and J by 0 bases, leaving 14 bases between them. Germline V gives CDR1 DFQATT, CDR2 SNEGSKA (reference sequence). The CDR3 is made up of 14 amino acids. In DNA, the CDR3 is TGCAGTGCCCCGCCCGGGAGCATGAACACTGAAGCTTTCTTT. Its protein product is CSAPPGSMNTEAFF.

The genes are TRBV29-1 and TRBJ2-3, with D perhaps TRBD1 or TRBD2 (5 bases each). There are 13 residues in the CDR3. Germline loops: CDR1 SQVTM, CDR2 ANQGSEA. V was cut by 7 bases and J by 8 bases, with 19 bases left in between. CDR3 sequence: CSDPGTYDSTQYF. The CDR3 coding sequence is TGCAGCGACCCCGGGACCTATGATTCTACGCAGTATTTT.

The chain joins TRBV7-2 to TRBJ1-3; no reliable D call. This CDR3 has 14 residues. The germline V and J ends were trimmed by 2 bases and 1 base, with 6 bases remaining between them. CDR1 SGHTA and CDR2 FQGNSA come from the germline V gene. CDR3 sequence (DNA): TGTGCCAGCAGCTTAAATCCGTCTGGAAACACCATATATTTT. This codes for CASSLNPSGNTIYF.

This clonotype was picked up a small number of times. The chain has TRBV7-2 and TRBJ1-2; D is uncertain. Germline assignment: CDR1 SGHTA and CDR2 FQGNSA. Trimming left V 5 bases short and J 4 bases short, with 17 bases between. There are 15 residues in the CDR3. The CDR3 spells CASSLDSQRGYGYTF. The CDR3 DNA sequence: TGTGCCAGCAGCCTCGACTCCCAACGAGGCTATGGCTACACCTTC.

This clonotype was observed at least ten times. The V gene is TRBV29-1, the J gene TRBJ2-3, with D perhaps matching TRBD1 (6 bases). CDR3 length: 13 residues. Germline-derived CDR1 and CDR2 are SQVTM and ANQGSEA. Trimming shortened V by 6 bases and J by 3 bases, and 13 bases separated the two germline ends. Here the CDR3 DNA reads TGCAGCGTCGTGTTACAGGGTACAGATACGCAGTATTTT. Amino acid sequence: CSVVLQGTDTQYF.

The V gene is TRBV5-1, the J gene TRBJ1-4; tentative D call: TRBD1 (5 bases). In germline, CDR1 is SGHRS, CDR2 YFSETQ. The V end was cut by 7 bases, the J end by 7 bases, with 20 bases between. The CDR3 length is 15 residues. The CDR3 bases are TGCGCCAGCCGCCCCCCAGGACAAGGGAGTGAAAAACTGTTTTTT. This gives the protein CASRPPGQGSEKLFF.

This clonotype appeared a few times. This chain connects TRBV4-3 to TRBJ2-3; 11 bases map to TRBD1. Germline-derived CDR1 and CDR2 are LGHNA and YSLEER. This CDR3 is 16 amino acids long. The V segment lost 4 bases and the J segment 4 bases; nucleotides outside the gene matches: 7. The CDR3 DNA sequence: TGCGCCAGCAGCCCCAACCGGGACAGGGGGGCAGATACGCAGTATTTT. This translates into CASSPNRDRGADTQYF.

This chain connects TRBV6-2 or TRBV6-3 to TRBJ2-5; possibly TRBD1 for D (6 bases). Germline lookup yields CDR1 MNHEY and CDR2 SVGEGT. The CDR3 length is 17 residues. The germline V and J ends were trimmed by 2 bases and 2 bases, with 18 bases remaining between them. The DNA of the CDR3 is TGTGCCAGCAGTTACAGACCCCAGGGGCGCGGGCAAGAGACCCAGTACTTC. Translating gives CASSYRPQGRGQETQYF.